This record concerns one TCR beta chain sequence. Its specificity is unknown. TCRdb reprocessed the reads via MiXCR and lists one record per CDR3 protein. The profile covers 250,000 to 300,000 distinct CDR3 sequences, with about 26% appearing a single time and approximately 15% taken by the ten largest. The sample originates from a study of T cell repertoires in cytomegalovirus infection. The study, taken as a whole, reports: HLA-C-restricted TCR beta clonotypes specific for CMV led the ex vivo response.

V shed 2 bases and J shed 5 bases, with 10 bases lying between them. CDR3 size: 13 residues. From germline, CDR1 is SGHTA and CDR2 FQGNSA. The TCR was taken from a human donor in good health (CMV status not recorded). Some clones in this sample may be carry-over from other donors' samples. Specimen: PBMCs. This chain joins TRBV7-2 and TRBJ2-7, with D perhaps being TRBD1 or TRBD2 (5 bases each). The CDR3 DNA reads TGTGCCAGCAGCTTAAGTGGGGGTGACGAGCAGTACTTC. Translated: CASSLSGGDEQYF.